Listed below are T cell receptor beta chains from one sample, sequenced in a study of blood T cell repertoires in COVID-19. Here immunoSEQ multiplex PCR was the method, and the copy in TCRdb shows in-frame clones only, minus some. Counted here are approximately 180,000 clones, approximately 80% occurring once; the ten biggest clones make up about 5%. The source material was PBMCs or T cells enriched from blood (not recorded which). These receptors originate from a woman aged 60-70 years with acute COVID-19. Both conserved end residues are part of each CDR3. The D gene is left open where the match is weak. Only part of the rows carry a size: once, few, many, or a class if the clone is expanded.

size	J	D	V	DNA	CDR3
.	TRBJ1-5	.	TRBV27	TGTGCCAGCAGTCCTGGGACTGGCAATCAGCCCCAGCATTTT	CASSPGTGNQPQHF
.	TRBJ1-3	TRBD1	TRBV6-5	TGTGCCAGCAGTTACGACAGGGGGGTCGAAAACACCATATATTTT	CASSYDRGVENTIYF
.	TRBJ1-2	.	TRBV12-3/TRBV12-4	TGTGCCAGCAGTTTAGGGATCGGGGGCTACACCTTC	CASSLGIGGYTF
.	TRBJ2-7	TRBD2	TRBV4-1	TGCGCCAGCAGCCAAGATAATGAGGCTAGCGGGAGAGGAAGGTACTTC	CASSQDNEASGRGRYF
.	TRBJ2-2	TRBD1	TRBV2	TGTGCCAGCAGGCCGGGACAGGGGAACACCGGGGAGCTGTTTTTT	CASRPGQGNTGELFF
.	TRBJ1-1	.	TRBV10-1	TGCGCCAGCAGTGAGGTCCCCCTCGGGACTGAAGCTTTCTTT	CASSEVPLGTEAFF
.	TRBJ1-4	TRBD1	TRBV5-1	TGCGCCAGCAGCCGAACAGGGGGCTTTAATGAAAAACTGTTTTTT	CASSRTGGFNEKLFF
.	TRBJ2-5	.	TRBV5-1	TGCGCCAGCAGCTTGGTGTCCGGCCAAGAGACCCAGTACTTC	CASSLVSGQETQYF
few	TRBJ1-4	.	TRBV3-1/TRBV3-2	TGTGCCAGCAGCGCCCCGGCGGGCTCTAATGAAAAACTGTTTTTT	CASSAPAGSNEKLFF
few	TRBJ1-6	TRBD1	TRBV27	TGTGCCACCAGGGGGGGGACAGGGTTAAATAATTCACCCCTCCACTTT	CATRGGTGLNNSPLHF
.	TRBJ1-5	.	TRBV9	TGTGCCAGCAGCGTAGAGTTTTCGAGTCAGCCCCAGCATTTT	CASSVEFSSQPQHF
.	TRBJ2-5	TRBD1	TRBV7-9	TGTGCCAGCAGCCCGGGACAGGTCCAAGAGACCCAGTACTTC	CASSPGQVQETQYF
.	TRBJ1-3	.	TRBV5-1	TGCGCCAGCAGCTCAGGGAGGGTAAACACCATATATTTT	CASSSGRVNTIYF
.	TRBJ1-2	TRBD1	TRBV25-1	TGTGCCAGCAGTGAATATGGAGGAAACAGGGGGGGCTATGGCTACACCTTC	CASSEYGGNRGGYGYTF
few	TRBJ2-3	TRBD2	TRBV9	TGTGCCAGCAGCGTAGGAACTAGCGGGAGGGCAAACACAGATACGCAGTATTTT	CASSVGTSGRANTDTQYF
.	TRBJ1-5	.	TRBV5-8	TGTGCCAGCAGCGACTACTTTCCCAATCAGCCCCAGCATTTT	CASSDYFPNQPQHF
.	TRBJ1-5	.	TRBV12-3/TRBV12-4	TGTGCCAGCAGTTACCTAAATCAGCCCCAGCATTTT	CASSYLNQPQHF
.	TRBJ2-3	.	TRBV5-4	TGTGCCAGCAGCTTCCGGGAGACAGATACGCAGTATTTT	CASSFRETDTQYF
many	TRBJ2-3	TRBD2	TRBV7-2	TGTGCCAGCAGCTTAGACCCCGCGGGAGCCACAGATACGCAGTATTTT	CASSLDPAGATDTQYF
.	TRBJ1-2	TRBD1	TRBV9	TGTGCCAGCAGGACCGGGACAGGGGGCAGCTATGGCTACACCTTC	CASRTGTGGSYGYTF
.	TRBJ2-2	TRBD2	TRBV18	TGTGCCAGCTCACTTACCGGACTAGCGGGAACGTTCACCGGGGAGCTGTTTTTT	CASSLTGLAGTFTGELFF
.	TRBJ2-1	TRBD2	TRBV5-1	TGCGCCAGCAGCGCGGGCGGACTAGCGGGATACAATGAGCAGTTCTTC	CASSAGGLAGYNEQFF
.	TRBJ2-1	TRBD2	TRBV19	TGTGCCAGTAGTTATTTCGGGGTAGCGGGAGGAAGTTACAATGAGCAGTTCTTC	CASSYFGVAGGSYNEQFF
.	TRBJ2-7	.	TRBV11-3	TGTGCCAGCAGCTTAAGCGCGCAGGGTACCGAGCAGTACTTC	CASSLSAQGTEQYF
.	TRBJ1-5	.	TRBV7-2	TGTGCCAGCAGCCCAGGGAGGGGTGCCCAGCATTTT	CASSPGRGAQHF
.	TRBJ2-7	TRBD2	TRBV6-5	TGTGCCAGCAGAAGGACTAGACCCTACGAGCAGTACTTC	CASRRTRPYEQYF
.	TRBJ2-7	TRBD1	TRBV30	TGTGCCTGGAGTTTCGGGACAGGGGTCCACGAGCAGTACTTC	CAWSFGTGVHEQYF
.	TRBJ2-3	TRBD2	TRBV18	TGTGCCAGCTCCGGGACTAGCGGGGCCTCAGATACGCAGTATTTT	CASSGTSGASDTQYF
.	TRBJ2-2	.	TRBV28	TGTGCCAGCAGTTTGGGGGCGGATTTCACCGGGGAGCTGTTTTTT	CASSLGADFTGELFF
many	TRBJ2-1	.	TRBV4-2	TGTGCCAGCAGCCAAGATCCCACGAAGCTTGCTAGGTACAATGAGCAGTTCTTC	CASSQDPTKLARYNEQFF
.	TRBJ1-5	.	TRBV19	TGTGCCAGTAGATACCGTAGCAATAGCAATCAGCCCCAGCATTTT	CASRYRSNSNQPQHF
.	TRBJ1-4	.	TRBV9	TGTGCCAGCAGCCCGGGATCAGGTAATGAAAAACTGTTTTTT	CASSPGSGNEKLFF
.	TRBJ2-7	.	TRBV6-5	TGTGCCAGCAGGCCACACAGGGCCTACGAGCAGTACTTC	CASRPHRAYEQYF
.	TRBJ1-1	.	TRBV7-2	TGTGCCAGCAGCCCCAGGGGTGGGGGCGGCACTGAAGCTTTCTTT	CASSPRGGGGTEAFF
.	TRBJ2-2	.	TRBV5-6	TGTGCCAGCAGCCTACGTATCGGGGAGCTGTTTTTT	CASSLRIGELFF
.	TRBJ2-3	TRBD2	TRBV27	TGTGCCAGCAGTTTATTAGCGGGAGGACTCACAGATACGCAGTATTTT	CASSLLAGGLTDTQYF
once	TRBJ2-5	.	TRBV7-2	TGTGCCAGCAGCTCCAGAGGAGAGACCCAGTACTTC	CASSSRGETQYF
once	TRBJ1-1	.	TRBV9	TGTGCCAGCAGCGTAGACGGGGGGCTGATGAACACTGAAGCTTTCTTT	CASSVDGGLMNTEAFF
.	TRBJ1-2	.	TRBV4-1	TGCGCCAGCAGCCAAGAAGCAAGCCATGGCTACACCTTC	CASSQEASHGYTF
few	TRBJ1-2	.	TRBV19	TGTGCCAGTAGTATTCCCCAACAGGTGATGAAGGGCTACACCTTC	CASSIPQQVMKGYTF
.	TRBJ2-2	TRBD2	TRBV6-5	TGTGCCAGCAGTTACTCGCGGGGGGCAGGAACCGGGGAGCTGTTTTTT	CASSYSRGAGTGELFF
.	TRBJ2-7	TRBD1	TRBV6-5	TGTGCCAGCAGCACGGGACAGGGGTTCTACGAGCAGTACTTC	CASSTGQGFYEQYF
.	TRBJ1-1	TRBD1	TRBV29-1	TGCAGCGGGGGAGGGACAGCGAACACTGAAGCTTTCTTT	CSGGGTANTEAFF
.	TRBJ1-4	.	TRBV6-5	TGTGCCAGCAGTTACGCGTATAATGAAAAACTGTTTTTT	CASSYAYNEKLFF
.	TRBJ1-2	.	TRBV15	TGTGCCACCAGCAGAGTAACCCGCGGGGTCGAAGGCTACACCTTC	CATSRVTRGVEGYTF
few	TRBJ1-5	.	TRBV5-8	TGTGCCAGCAGCTTAAAGGACTATAGCAATCAGCCCCAGCATTTT	CASSLKDYSNQPQHF
many	TRBJ1-4	TRBD1	TRBV5-4	TGTGCCAGCAGCTTTCCGGACAGGGGGGAAGAAAAACTGTTTTTT	CASSFPDRGEEKLFF
.	TRBJ2-1	TRBD2	TRBV6-5	TGTGCCAGCAGTTATACCCCGTCGGCGGGAGTACATGAGCAGTTCTTC	CASSYTPSAGVHEQFF
.	TRBJ1-2	.	TRBV27	TGTGCCAGCAGACCTGAGCTGACAGTGTATGGCTACACCTTC	CASRPELTVYGYTF
.	TRBJ1-2	.	TRBV12-3/TRBV12-4	TGTGCCAGCAGTCCCTCTAACTATGGCTACACCTTC	CASSPSNYGYTF
few	TRBJ2-7	.	TRBV7-9	TGTGCCAGCAGCTTTCGACGCGGTCGGGACGAGCAGTACTTC	CASSFRRGRDEQYF
.	TRBJ1-2	TRBD1	TRBV12-3/TRBV12-4	TGTGCCAGCAGTTTTGGGGCAGGGGGCGACTACACCTTC	CASSFGAGGDYTF
few	TRBJ1-1	TRBD1	TRBV9	TGTGCCAGCAGCCCTCGGACAGGGAGTTTGGGTGGCACTGAAGCTTTCTTT	CASSPRTGSLGGTEAFF
.	TRBJ1-6	.	TRBV18	TGTGCCAGCTCTTACATGGGGGGGAAGTCGGATTCACCCCTCCACTTT	CASSYMGGKSDSPLHF
.	TRBJ2-5	TRBD1	TRBV9	TGTGCCAGCAGCGTAGATTTCAGGGGGCAAGAGACCCAGTACTTC	CASSVDFRGQETQYF